This T cell receptor beta chain was identified during a study of shared T cell receptors in the human thymus. This CDR3 region has 19 residues. Unmatched junction bases numbered 15, after V lost 3 bases and J lost 3 bases. In germline, CDR1 is MDHEN, CDR2 SYDVKM. Assay used: immunoSEQ multiplex PCR; TCRdb lists only in-frame clones, some missing. The table has 630,000 or so clones, approximately 89% seen once. This sample was shared with a second study, whose subject was human thymus T cells. From that second work: Corrective heart surgery yielded resections, and these provided the thymus tissue.

The sequence came from a boy under three years old with a congenital heart defect. The J gene is TRBJ2-7, the V gene TRBV28; TRBD1 agrees at 12 bases. The sequenced sample was thymocytes. DNA of the CDR3: TGTGCCAGCAGTTTTGCCCGGGGACAGGGGGCACCACATGGCTACGAGCAGTACTTC. Protein sequence: CASSFARGQGAPHGYEQYF.